This TCR beta chain was recovered during a study of shared clonotypes between healthy human individuals. Study-level findings and limits: Despite large depth, rarefaction showed incomplete sorted-subset sequencing. The represented genetic and exposure-history diversity was limited by the small number of donors.

Note on this clone: Its target is not known.

Naive CD8 cells lacked CD45RO, underwent positive selection for CCR7 and left out terminally differentiated effector memory CD45RA+ cells. The authors distributed each subset's genomic DNA evenly over several immunoSEQ plates. Authors' data handling: Filtering was not the same, since immunoSEQ gave junction-only sequences without quality scores. Repertoires were generated with immunoSEQ multiplex PCR, while TCRdb's copy carries only in-frame clones and drops some. That table furnishes V, J and clone size, whereas the DNA furnished D and trimming. The sample lists about 600,000 clones, about 95% occurring once. Germline CDR1 is LNHNV and CDR2 is YYDKDF (reference sequence). There are 14 residues in the CDR3.

The receptor comes from a woman aged 25 to 39 in good health. The sequencing sample was made of naive CD8+ T cells sorted from blood. The chain recombines TRBV15 with TRBJ2-5; either TRBD1 or TRBD2 may supply D (5 bases each). The tail of the sequence fits TRBJ2-7 better, so the J call may be wrong. CDR3 bases: TGTGCCACCAGCTTAGGGACGGCCTCCTACGAGCAGTACTTC. Translating gives CATSLGTASYEQYF.